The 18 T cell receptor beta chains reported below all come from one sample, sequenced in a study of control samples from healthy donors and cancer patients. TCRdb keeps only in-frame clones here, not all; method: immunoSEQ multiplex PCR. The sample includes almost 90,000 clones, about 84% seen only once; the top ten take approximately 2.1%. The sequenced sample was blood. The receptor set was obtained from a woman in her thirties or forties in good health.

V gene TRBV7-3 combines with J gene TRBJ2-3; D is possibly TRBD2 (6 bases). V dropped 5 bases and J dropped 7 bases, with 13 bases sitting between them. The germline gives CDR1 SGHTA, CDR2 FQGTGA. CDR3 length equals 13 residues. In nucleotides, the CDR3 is TGTGCCAGCAGCGCAGACAGCGGGTATACGCAGTATTTT. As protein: CASSADSGYTQYF.

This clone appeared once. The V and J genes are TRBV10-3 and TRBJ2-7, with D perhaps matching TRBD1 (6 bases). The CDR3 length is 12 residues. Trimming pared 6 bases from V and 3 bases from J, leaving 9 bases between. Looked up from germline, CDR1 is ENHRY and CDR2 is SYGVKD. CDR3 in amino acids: CAIRDSFYEQYF. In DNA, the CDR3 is TGTGCCATCAGGGACAGTTTCTACGAGCAGTACTTC.

The CDR3 DNA follows: TGTGCCATCAGTGACGAGCTTCGTTATATTTATGGCTACACCTTC. This gives the protein CAISDELRYIYGYTF. The chain is built from TRBV10-3 and TRBJ1-2; D is unresolved. Germline CDR1 and CDR2: ENHRY and SYGVKD. CDR3 length equals 15 residues. With 3 bases removed from V and 5 bases from J, the gap between germline ends came to 16 bases.

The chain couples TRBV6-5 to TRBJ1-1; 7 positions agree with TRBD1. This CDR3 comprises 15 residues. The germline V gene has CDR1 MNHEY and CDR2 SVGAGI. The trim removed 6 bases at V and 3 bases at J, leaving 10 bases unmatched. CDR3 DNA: TGTGCCAGCAGGACTACCGGGACAGACGACACTGAAGCTTTCTTT. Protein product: CASRTTGTDDTEAFF.

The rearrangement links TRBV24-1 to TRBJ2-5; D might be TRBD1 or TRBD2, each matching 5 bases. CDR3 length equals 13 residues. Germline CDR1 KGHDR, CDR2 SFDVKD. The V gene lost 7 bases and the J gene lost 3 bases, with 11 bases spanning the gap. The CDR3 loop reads CATRRGPEETQYF. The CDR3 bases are TGTGCCACCAGGAGGGGTCCAGAAGAGACCCAGTACTTC.

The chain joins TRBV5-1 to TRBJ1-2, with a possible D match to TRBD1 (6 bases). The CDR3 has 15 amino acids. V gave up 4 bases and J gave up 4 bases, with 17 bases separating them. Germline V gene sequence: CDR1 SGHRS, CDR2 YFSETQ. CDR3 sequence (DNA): TGCGCCAGCAGCCATTCCGACGACAGGTCCTATGGCTACACCTTC. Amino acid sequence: CASSHSDDRSYGYTF.

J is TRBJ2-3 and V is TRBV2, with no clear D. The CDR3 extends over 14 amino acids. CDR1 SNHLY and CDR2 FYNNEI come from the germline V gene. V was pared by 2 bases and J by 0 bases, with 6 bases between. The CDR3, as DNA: TGTGCCAGCAGTGAACGGTCTAGCACAGATACGCAGTATTTT. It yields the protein CASSERSSTDTQYF. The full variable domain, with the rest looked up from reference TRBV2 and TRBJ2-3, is EPEVTQTPSHQVTQMGQEVILRCVPISNHLYFYWYRQILGQKVEFLVSFYNNEISEKSEIFDDQFSVERPDGSNFTLKIRSTKLEDSAMYFCASSERSSTDTQYFGPGTRLTVL.

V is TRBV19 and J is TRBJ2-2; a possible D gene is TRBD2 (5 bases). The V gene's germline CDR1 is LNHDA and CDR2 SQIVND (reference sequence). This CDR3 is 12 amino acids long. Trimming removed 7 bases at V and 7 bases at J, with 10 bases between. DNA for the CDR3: TGTGCCAGTACCAGTGAGGGCGGGGAGCTGTTTTTT. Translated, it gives CASTSEGGELFF.

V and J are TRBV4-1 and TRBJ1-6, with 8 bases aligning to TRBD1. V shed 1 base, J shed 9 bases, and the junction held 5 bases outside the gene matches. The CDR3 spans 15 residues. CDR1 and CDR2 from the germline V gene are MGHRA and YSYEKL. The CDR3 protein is CASSQVDTGGSPLHF. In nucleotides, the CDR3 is TGCGCCAGCAGCCAAGTGGATACAGGGGGTTCACCCCTCCACTTT.

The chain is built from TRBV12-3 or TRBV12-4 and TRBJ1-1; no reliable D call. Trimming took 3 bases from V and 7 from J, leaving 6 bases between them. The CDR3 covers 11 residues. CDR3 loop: CASSFSNEAFF. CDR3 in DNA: TGTGCCAGCAGTTTCAGTAATGAAGCTTTCTTT.

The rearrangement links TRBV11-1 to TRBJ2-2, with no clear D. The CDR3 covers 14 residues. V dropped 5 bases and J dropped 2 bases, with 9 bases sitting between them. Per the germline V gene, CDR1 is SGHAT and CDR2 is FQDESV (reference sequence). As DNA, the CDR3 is TGTGCCAGCAGCCCCCGGGCCAACACCGGGGAGCTGTTTTTT. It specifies CASSPRANTGELFF.

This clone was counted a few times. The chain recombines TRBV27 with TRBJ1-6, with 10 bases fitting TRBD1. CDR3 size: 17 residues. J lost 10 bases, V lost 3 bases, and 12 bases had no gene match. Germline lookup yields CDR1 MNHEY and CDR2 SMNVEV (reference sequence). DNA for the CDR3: TGTGCCAGCAGTTTCCTTAAACGCCGGGACAGGGGATCACCCCTCCACTTT. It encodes CASSFLKRRDRGSPLHF.

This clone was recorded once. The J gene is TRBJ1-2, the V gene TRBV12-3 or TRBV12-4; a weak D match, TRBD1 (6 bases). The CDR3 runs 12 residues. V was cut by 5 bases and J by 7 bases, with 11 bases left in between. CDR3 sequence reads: CASSGDRFGYTF. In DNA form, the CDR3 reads TGTGCCAGCAGTGGAGACAGGTTTGGCTACACCTTC.

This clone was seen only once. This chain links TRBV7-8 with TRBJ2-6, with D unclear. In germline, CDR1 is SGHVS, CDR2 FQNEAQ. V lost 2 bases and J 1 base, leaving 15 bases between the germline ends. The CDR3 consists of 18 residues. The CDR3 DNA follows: TGTGCCAGCAGCTTAATGGTTAAGCCGCGATCTGGGGCCAACGTCCTGACTTTC. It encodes CASSLMVKPRSGANVLTF.

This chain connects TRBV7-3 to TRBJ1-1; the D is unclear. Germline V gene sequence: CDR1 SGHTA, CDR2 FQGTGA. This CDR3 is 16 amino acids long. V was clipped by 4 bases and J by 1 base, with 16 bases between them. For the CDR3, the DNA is TGTGCCAGCAGCTCCTCTTCCACCCTCGAGAACACTGAAGCTTTCTTT. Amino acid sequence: CASSSSSTLENTEAFF. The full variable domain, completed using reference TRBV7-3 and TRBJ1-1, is GAGVSQTPSNKVTEKGKYVELRCDPISGHTALYWYRQSLGQGPEFLIYFQGTGAADDSGLPNDRFFAVRPEGSVSTLKIQRTERGDSAVYLCASSSSSTLENTEAFFGQGTRLTVV.

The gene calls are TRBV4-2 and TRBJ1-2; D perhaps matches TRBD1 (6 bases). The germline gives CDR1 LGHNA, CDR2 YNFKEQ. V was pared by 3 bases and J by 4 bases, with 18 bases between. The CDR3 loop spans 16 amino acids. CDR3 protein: CASSHGGLGGTYGYTF. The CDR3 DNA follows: TGTGCCAGCAGCCACGGGGGCCTTGGGGGCACCTATGGCTACACCTTC.

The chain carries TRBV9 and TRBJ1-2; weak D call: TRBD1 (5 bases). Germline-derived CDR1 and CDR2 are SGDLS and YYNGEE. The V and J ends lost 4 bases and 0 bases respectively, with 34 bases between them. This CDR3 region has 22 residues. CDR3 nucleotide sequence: TGTGCCAGCAGCACTCCGGGGGGGAAGGCTCCCTCTTTACTTCCAGCTAACTATGGCTACACCTTC. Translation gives CASSTPGGKAPSLLPANYGYTF.

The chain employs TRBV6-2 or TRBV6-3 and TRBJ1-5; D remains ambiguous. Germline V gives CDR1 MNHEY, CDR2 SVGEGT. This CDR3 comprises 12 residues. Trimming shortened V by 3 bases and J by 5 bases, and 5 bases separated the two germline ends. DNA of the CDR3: TGTGCCAGCAGTTATTGGGATCAGCCCCAGCATTTT. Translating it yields CASSYWDQPQHF.